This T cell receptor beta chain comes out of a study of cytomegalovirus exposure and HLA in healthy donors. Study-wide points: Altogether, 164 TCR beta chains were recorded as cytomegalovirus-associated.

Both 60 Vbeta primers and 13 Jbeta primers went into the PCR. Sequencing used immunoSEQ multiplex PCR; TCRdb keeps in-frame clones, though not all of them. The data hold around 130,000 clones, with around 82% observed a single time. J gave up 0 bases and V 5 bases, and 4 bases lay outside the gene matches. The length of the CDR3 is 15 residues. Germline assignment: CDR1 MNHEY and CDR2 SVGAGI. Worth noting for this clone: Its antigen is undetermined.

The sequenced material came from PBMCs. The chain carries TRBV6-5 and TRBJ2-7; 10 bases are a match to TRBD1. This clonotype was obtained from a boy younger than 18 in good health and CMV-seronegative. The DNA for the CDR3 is TGTGCCAGCAGTGCCGGGACAGGGGCCTCCTACGAGCAGTACTTC. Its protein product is CASSAGTGASYEQYF.